The clone carrying this T cell receptor (beta chain) was counted only a few times. Its antigen is as yet unknown. With V trimmed by 2 bases and J by 7 bases, 3 bases remained unmatched. CDR1 SGHVS and CDR2 FQNEAQ come from the germline V gene. The CDR3 is made up of 15 amino acids. The data derive from a study of post-analysis software for immune sequencing data. The overall study: Recorded disease courses covered relapsing-remitting, secondary progressive and progressive-relapsing multiple sclerosis. Some patients had no subtype annotation.

Study-wide results and caveats: The study found TRBV5-6, TRBV5-1 and TRBV20-1 among five or six TRBV segments more frequent in patients than controls. In multiple sclerosis, normalized Chao1 diversity was significantly below that of controls.

Carried by the TCR beta cDNA libraries were unique molecular identifiers. TCRdb independently ran MiXCR on the PCR reads; one entry per CDR3 protein. The sample lists about 770,000 distinct CDR3 sequences, 40% to 55% occurring once. V and J are TRBV7-8 and TRBJ2-1; the match to TRBD2 covers 12 bases. The sample was blood. The sequence came from a girl aged 10 to 17 with multiple sclerosis. The CDR3: CASSLNLAGGNEQFF. CDR3 nucleotides: TGTGCCAGCAGCTTAAATCTAGCGGGGGGGAATGAGCAGTTCTTC.